The text below deals with one T cell receptor (beta chain). The CDR3 is 15 amino acids. Germline trimming cut 3 bases from V and 2 bases from J; bases unmatched to any gene: 2. Per germline, CDR1 KGHSH and CDR2 LQKENI. PCR employed 60 Vbeta and 13 Jbeta primers. Profiled with immunoSEQ multiplex PCR; TCRdb holds only in-frame clones, not every one. This sample has around 150,000 clones, with 65% to 85% found just once. This sample was taken from a study of cytomegalovirus exposure and HLA in healthy donors. The clonotype originates from a man aged 35-49 years in good health and CMV-seropositive. The V call is TRBV18, the J call TRBJ1-3; 9 bases align to TRBD1. Specimen: PBMCs. DNA for the CDR3: TGTGCCAGCTCACCGGGACAGGGTCCTGGAAACACCATATATTTT. This codes for CASSPGQGPGNTIYF.